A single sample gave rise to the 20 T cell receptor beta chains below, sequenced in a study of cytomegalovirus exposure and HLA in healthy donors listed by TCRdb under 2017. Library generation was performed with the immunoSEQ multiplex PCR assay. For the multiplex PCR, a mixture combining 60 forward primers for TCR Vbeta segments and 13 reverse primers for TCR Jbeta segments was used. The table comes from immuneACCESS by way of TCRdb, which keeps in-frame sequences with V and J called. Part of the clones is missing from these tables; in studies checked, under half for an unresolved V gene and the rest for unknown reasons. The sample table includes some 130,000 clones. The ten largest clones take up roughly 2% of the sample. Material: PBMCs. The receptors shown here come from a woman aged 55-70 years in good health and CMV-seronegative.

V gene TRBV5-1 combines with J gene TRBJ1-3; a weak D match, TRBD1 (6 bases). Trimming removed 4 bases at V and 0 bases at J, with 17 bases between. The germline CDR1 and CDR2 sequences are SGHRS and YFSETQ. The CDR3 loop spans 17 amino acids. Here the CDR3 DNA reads TGCGCCAGCAGCCCGGATGGACAGACTCTCTCTGGAAACACCATATATTTT. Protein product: CASSPDGQTLSGNTIYF.

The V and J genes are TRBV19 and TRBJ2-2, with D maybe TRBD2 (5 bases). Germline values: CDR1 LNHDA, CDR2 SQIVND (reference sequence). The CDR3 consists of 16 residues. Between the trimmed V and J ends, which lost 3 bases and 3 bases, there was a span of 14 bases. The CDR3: CASSILLGVDTGELFF. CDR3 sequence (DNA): TGTGCCAGTAGTATCCTTTTGGGAGTCGACACCGGGGAGCTGTTTTTT.

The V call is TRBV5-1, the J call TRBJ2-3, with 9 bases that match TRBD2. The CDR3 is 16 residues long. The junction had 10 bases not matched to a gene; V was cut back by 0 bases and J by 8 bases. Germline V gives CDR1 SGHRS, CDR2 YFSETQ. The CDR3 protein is CASSLGVGVAGATQYF. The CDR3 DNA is TGCGCCAGCAGCTTGGGCGTGGGAGTAGCGGGAGCTACGCAGTATTTT.

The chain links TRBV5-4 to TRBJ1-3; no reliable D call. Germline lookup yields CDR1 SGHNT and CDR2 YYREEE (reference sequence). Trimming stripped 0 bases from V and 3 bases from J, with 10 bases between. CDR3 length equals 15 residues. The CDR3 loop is CASSLGTHGGNTIYF. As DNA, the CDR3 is TGTGCCAGCAGCTTGGGTACCCACGGTGGAAACACCATATATTTT.

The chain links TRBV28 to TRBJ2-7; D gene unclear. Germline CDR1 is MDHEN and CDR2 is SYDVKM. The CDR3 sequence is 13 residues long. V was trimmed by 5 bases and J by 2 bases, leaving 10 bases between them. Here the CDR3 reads CASSTTTTYEQYF. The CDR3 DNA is TGTGCCAGCAGTACTACAACGACCTACGAGCAGTACTTC.

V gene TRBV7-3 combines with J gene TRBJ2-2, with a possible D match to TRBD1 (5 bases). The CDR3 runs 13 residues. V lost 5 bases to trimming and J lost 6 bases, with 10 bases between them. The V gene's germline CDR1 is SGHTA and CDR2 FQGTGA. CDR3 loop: CASSARVPGELFF. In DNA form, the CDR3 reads TGTGCCAGCAGCGCCAGGGTACCCGGGGAGCTGTTTTTT.

CDR3 DNA sequence: TGTGCCAGCAGCTTAGGAGAGGGGGCGGGGAACAATGAGCAGTTCTTC. Protein: CASSLGEGAGNNEQFF. The V and J genes are TRBV7-9 and TRBJ2-1; TRBD1 is a possible D gene (7 bases). This CDR3 comprises 16 residues. CDR1 SEHNR and CDR2 FQNEAQ come from the germline V gene (reference sequence). V lost 1 base and J lost 5, with 15 bases in between. The complete variable domain, with remaining parts taken from reference TRBV7-9 and TRBJ2-1, reads DTGVSQNPRHKITKRGQNVTFRCDPISEHNRLYWYRQTLGQGPEFLTYFQNEAQLEKSRLLSDRFSAERPKGSFSTLEIQRTEQGDSAMYLCASSLGEGAGNNEQFFGPGTRLTVL.

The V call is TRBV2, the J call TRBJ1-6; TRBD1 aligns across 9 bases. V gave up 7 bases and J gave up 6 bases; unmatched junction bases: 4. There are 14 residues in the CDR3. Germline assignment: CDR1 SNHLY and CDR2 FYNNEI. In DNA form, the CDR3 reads TGTGCCAGCATGGTGGGACAGGGTAATTCACCCCTCCACTTT. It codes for CASMVGQGNSPLHF.

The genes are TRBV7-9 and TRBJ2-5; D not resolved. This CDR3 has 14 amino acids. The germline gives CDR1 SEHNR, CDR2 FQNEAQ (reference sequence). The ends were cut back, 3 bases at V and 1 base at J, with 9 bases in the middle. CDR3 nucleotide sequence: TGTGCCAGCAGCTTCGGGTCTAGCCAAGAGACCCAGTACTTC. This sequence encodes CASSFGSSQETQYF.

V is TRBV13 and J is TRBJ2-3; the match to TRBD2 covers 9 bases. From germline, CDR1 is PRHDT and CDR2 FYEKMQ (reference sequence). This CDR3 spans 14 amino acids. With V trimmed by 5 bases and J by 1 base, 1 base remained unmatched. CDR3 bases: TGTGCCAGCAGCAGGACTAGCGGCACAGATACGCAGTATTTT. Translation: CASSRTSGTDTQYF.

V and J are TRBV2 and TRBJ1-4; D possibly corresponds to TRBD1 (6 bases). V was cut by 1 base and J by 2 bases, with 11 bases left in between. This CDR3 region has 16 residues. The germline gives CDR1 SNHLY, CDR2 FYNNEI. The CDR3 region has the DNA TGTGCCAGCAGTGAAGTGGAGGGGGGGACTAATGAAAAACTGTTTTTT. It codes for CASSEVEGGTNEKLFF.

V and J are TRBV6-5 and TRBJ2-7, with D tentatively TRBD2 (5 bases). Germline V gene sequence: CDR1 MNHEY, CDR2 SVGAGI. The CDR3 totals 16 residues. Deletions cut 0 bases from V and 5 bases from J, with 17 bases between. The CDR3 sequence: CASSYSIAPQVDEQYF. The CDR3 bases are TGTGCCAGCAGTTACTCGATAGCGCCCCAAGTGGACGAGCAGTACTTC.

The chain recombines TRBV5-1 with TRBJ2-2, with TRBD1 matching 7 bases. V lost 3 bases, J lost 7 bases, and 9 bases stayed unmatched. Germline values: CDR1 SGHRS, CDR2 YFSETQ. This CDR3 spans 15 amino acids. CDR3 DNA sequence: TGCGCCAGCAGCTCGGGACAGCCCGGTGGCGGGGAGCTGTTTTTT. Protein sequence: CASSSGQPGGGELFF.

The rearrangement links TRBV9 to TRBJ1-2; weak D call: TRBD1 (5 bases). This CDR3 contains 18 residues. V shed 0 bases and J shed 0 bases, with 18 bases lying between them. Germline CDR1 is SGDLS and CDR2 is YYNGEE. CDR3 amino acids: CASSVGAEGPSANYGYTF. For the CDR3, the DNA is TGTGCCAGCAGCGTAGGGGCGGAGGGGCCATCAGCTAACTATGGCTACACCTTC.

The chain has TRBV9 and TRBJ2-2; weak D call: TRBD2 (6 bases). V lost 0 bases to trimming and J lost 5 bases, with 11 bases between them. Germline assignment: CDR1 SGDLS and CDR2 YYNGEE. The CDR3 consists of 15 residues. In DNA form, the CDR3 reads TGTGCCAGCAGCGTAGGAGGGGCGGGGACCGGGGAGCTGTTTTTT. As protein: CASSVGGAGTGELFF. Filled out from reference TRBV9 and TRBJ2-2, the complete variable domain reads DSGVTQTPKHLITATGQRVTLRCSPRSGDLSVYWYQQSLDQGLQFLIQYYNGEERAKGNILERFSAQQFPDLHSELNLSSLELGDSALYFCASSVGGAGTGELFFGEGSRLTVL.

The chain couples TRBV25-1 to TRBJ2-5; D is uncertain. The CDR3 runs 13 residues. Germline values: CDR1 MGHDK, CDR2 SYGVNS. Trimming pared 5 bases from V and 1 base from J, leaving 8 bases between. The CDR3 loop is CASSFWAQETQYF. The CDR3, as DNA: TGTGCCAGCAGTTTTTGGGCCCAAGAGACCCAGTACTTC.

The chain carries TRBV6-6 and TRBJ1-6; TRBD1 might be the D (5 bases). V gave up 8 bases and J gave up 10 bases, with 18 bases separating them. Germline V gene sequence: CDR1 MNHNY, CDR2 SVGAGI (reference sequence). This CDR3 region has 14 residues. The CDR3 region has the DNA TGTGCCAGCTGGGGGGAGCGGGGAAACTCACCCCTCCACTTT. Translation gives CASWGERGNSPLHF.

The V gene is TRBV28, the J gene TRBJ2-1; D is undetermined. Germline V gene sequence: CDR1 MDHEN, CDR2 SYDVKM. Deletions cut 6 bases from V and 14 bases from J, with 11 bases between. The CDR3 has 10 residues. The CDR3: CASSPPFEFF. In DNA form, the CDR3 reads TGTGCCAGCAGCCCCCCCTTTGAGTTCTTC.

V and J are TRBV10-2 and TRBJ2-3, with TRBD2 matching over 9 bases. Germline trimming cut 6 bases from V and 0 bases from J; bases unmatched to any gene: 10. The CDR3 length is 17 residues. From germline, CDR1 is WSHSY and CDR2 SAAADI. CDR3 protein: CASSGSGGLTSTDTQYF. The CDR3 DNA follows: TGCGCCAGCAGCGGTAGCGGGGGATTAACTAGCACAGATACGCAGTATTTT.

The CDR3: CASSLMGGVRTEAFF. CDR3 bases: TGTGCCAGCAGCTTGATGGGGGGTGTTCGCACTGAAGCTTTCTTT. The chain joins TRBV7-9 to TRBJ1-1, with D possibly matching TRBD1 (5 bases). With 3 bases removed from V and 4 bases from J, the gap between germline ends came to 15 bases. CDR3 length: 15 amino acids. Germline-derived CDR1 and CDR2 are SEHNR and FQNEAQ (reference sequence).